This TCR beta chain was found in a study of molecular identifiers for immune sequencing clone quantification. This clonotype was counted between two and nine times. Its antigen is as yet unknown. V was trimmed by 2 bases and J by 2 bases, leaving 9 bases between them. Germline V lookup: CDR1 MDHEN, CDR2 SYDVKM. The CDR3 is 14 residues long. Each CDR3 protein gets one entry after TCRdb re-called the PCR reads with MiXCR. The profile shows a few hundred thousand distinct CDR3 sequences, 20% to 25% of them singletons. Findings of the study overall: Identical barcode-sharing TCR molecules could lead to underestimated sizes for highly expanded clones. Over 97% of CMV-specific effector molecules, but under 1% of naive ones, were in clones above 20 copies.

Sequencing was done on a sample of naive CD8+ T cells from blood, with Jurkat cell RNA spiked in. Specified subset: FACS-sorted CD8+CD4-CCR7+CD45RA+ naive T cells. The chain is built from TRBV28 and TRBJ1-2; no clear D gene. The TCR comes from a human donor in good health. Some libraries in this study had Jurkat cell RNA spiked in. The CDR3 DNA sequence: TGTGCCAGCAGTTTAGTTAGTACGAACTATGGCTACACCTTC. Translating gives CASSLVSTNYGYTF.